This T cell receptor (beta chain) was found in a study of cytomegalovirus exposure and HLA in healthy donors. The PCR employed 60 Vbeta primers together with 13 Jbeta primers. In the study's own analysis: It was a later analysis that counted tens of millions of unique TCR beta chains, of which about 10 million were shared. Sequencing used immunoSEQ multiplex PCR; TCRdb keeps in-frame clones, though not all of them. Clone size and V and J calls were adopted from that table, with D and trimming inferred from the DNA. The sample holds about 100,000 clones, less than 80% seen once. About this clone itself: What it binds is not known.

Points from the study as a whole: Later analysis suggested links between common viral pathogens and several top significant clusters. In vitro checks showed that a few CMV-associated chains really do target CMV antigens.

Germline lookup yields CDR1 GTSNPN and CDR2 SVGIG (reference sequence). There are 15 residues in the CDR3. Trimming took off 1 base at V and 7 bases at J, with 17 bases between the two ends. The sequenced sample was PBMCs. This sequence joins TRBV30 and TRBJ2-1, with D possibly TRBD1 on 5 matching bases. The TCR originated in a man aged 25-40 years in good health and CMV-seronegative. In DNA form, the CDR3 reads TGTGCCTGGAGTGATGCTTTGGGGCCGTGGAATGAGCAGTTCTTC. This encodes CAWSDALGPWNEQFF.